This TCR beta chain stems from a study of cytomegalovirus exposure and HLA in healthy donors. The method was immunoSEQ multiplex PCR; TCRdb's version includes in-frame clones alone and lacks a portion of them. The sample shows about 130,000 clones, 80% to 90% of them seen only once. CDR3 length: 15 amino acids. The germline V gene has CDR1 SGHDT and CDR2 YYEEEE. J lost 3 bases, V lost 1 base, and 3 bases had no gene match. Material: PBMCs. The rearrangement links TRBV5-6 to TRBJ1-5; TRBD1 matches 8 bases. The receptor was isolated from a woman between 18 and 29 years old in good health and CMV-seronegative. The CDR3: CASSLQDRDNQPQHF. CDR3 bases: TGTGCCAGCAGCTTGCAGGACAGGGACAATCAGCCCCAGCATTTT.